The present entry profiles one T cell receptor beta chain with its context. This sample was taken from a study of control samples from healthy donors and cancer patients. The V gene's germline CDR1 is SGHVS and CDR2 FQNEAQ. The V segment lost 3 bases and the J segment 4 bases; nucleotides outside the gene matches: 5. The CDR3 loop spans 16 amino acids. The table came from immunoSEQ multiplex PCR; TCRdb's copy has only in-frame clones and leaves some out. The sample has around 180,000 clones; 75% to 95% are singletons. The receptor's source is a woman aged 40-49 years in good health. The sequencing input was blood. The chain is built from TRBV7-8 and TRBJ2-3, with 12 bases matching TRBD2. Written as DNA, the CDR3 is TGTGCCAGCAGCTTTCTAGCGGGGGGGATGTCAGATACGCAGTATTTT. This encodes CASSFLAGGMSDTQYF.